The 18 T cell receptor beta chains below were found in one sample sequenced in a study of CD8 T cells in ankylosing spondylitis. MiXCR, applied by TCRdb to the 5' RACE reads, yields one record per CDR3 protein. This sample has about 160,000 distinct CDR3 sequences; about 17% occur once, and the top ten carry over 7.5%. Sequencing input: blood, either unsorted or a sorted T cell fraction (not recorded which). These receptors came from a male donor with ankylosing spondylitis or in good health (not recorded which).

This clonotype has more than one count but fewer than ten. This CDR3 is CASSYQGRTEAFF. Here the CDR3 DNA reads TGTGCCAGCAGTTATCAGGGGCGCACTGAAGCTTTCTTT. J is TRBJ1-1 and V is TRBV28, with TRBD1 as a possible D gene (6 bases). CDR3 length: 13 residues. Per the germline V gene, CDR1 is MDHEN and CDR2 is SYDVKM. V was pared by 4 bases and J by 4 bases, with 10 bases between.

This clonotype has just one count. No conserved phenylalanine or tryptophan ends this CDR3, so it is likely a read error. CDR3 sequence reads: CASEGGVEQFL. The CDR3 DNA follows: TGTGCCAGCGAGGGCGGAGTTGAGCAGTTCCTC. The chain combines TRBV6-6 with TRBJ2-1, with a tentative D call TRBD2 (5 bases). Trimming removed 8 bases from V and 9 bases from J, with 11 bases in between. The CDR3 runs 11 residues. Germline V CDR1 and CDR2: MNHNY, SVGAGI (reference sequence).

In this sample, this clonotype turned up many times. The gene calls are TRBV5-5 and TRBJ2-7; the D gene is possibly TRBD1 (7 bases). V was shortened by 0 bases and J by 3 bases, with 13 bases between the two germline ends. CDR1 is SGHKS and CDR2 is YYEKEE in the germline V gene (reference sequence). The CDR3 has 15 residues. This chain's CDR3 is CASSLAGGGSYEQYF. The CDR3 nucleotides read TGTGCCAGCAGCTTGGCCGGAGGGGGCAGCTACGAGCAGTACTTC. Together with reference TRBV5-5 and TRBJ2-7, the CDR3 gives the full variable domain: DAGVTQSPTHLIKTRGQQVTLRCSPISGHKSVSWYQQVLGQGPQFIFQYYEKEERGRGNFPDRFSARQFPNYSSELNVNALLLGDSALYLCASSLAGGGSYEQYFGPGTRLTVT.

The chain is built from TRBV18 and TRBJ2-7, with 7 bases fitting TRBD1. This CDR3 is 12 amino acids long. CDR1 KGHSH and CDR2 LQKENI come from the germline V gene. With 5 bases clipped from V and 6 bases from J, the junction kept 4 bases outside the gene matches. DNA for the CDR3: TGTGCCAGCTCAAGACAGGGTAGCGAGCAGTACTTC. Translating gives CASSRQGSEQYF.

A remark on this clonotype: Since a much larger clone is just one base distant, this may be a read error. The J gene is TRBJ1-4, the V gene TRBV4-1; tentative D call: TRBD1 (6 bases). V was clipped by 3 bases and J by 8 bases, with 13 bases between them. This CDR3 region has 14 residues. CDR1 is MGHRA and CDR2 is YSYEKL in the germline V gene. In DNA form, the CDR3 reads TGCGCCAGCAGCCAGGAGCGGGGGGCGGAAAAACTGTTTTTT. The encoded protein is CASSQERGAEKLFF.

Only one count was recorded for this clonotype. A read error is possible here, since a much larger clone lies one base away. This chain links TRBV28 with TRBJ1-1; D not resolved. The CDR3 is 14 residues long. CDR1 and CDR2 from the germline V gene are MDHEN and SYDVKM. CDR3 amino acids: CASTRRVGQAEVFF. CDR3 bases: TGTGCCAGCACACGGAGGGTAGGGCAGGCTGAAGTTTTCTTT.

This clonotype came up a few times. The chain employs TRBV2 and TRBJ2-7; possibly TRBD1 for D (6 bases). This CDR3 has 16 amino acids. V dropped 4 bases and J dropped 2 bases, with 18 bases sitting between them. Germline CDR1 is SNHLY and CDR2 is FYNNEI. DNA of the CDR3: TGTGCCAGCAGTGCGGCCTCGTACAGGGAACCCTACGAGCAGTACTTC. Its protein is CASSAASYREPYEQYF.

There are many counts of this clonotype. The gene calls are TRBV5-1 and TRBJ1-1, with 7 bases that match TRBD1. This CDR3 contains 12 residues. From germline, CDR1 is SGHRS and CDR2 YFSETQ. J was trimmed by 2 bases and V by 7 bases; bases with no gene match: 2. The CDR3 nucleotides are TGCGCCAGCCAGGGGGGCAACACTGAAGCTTTCTTT. This encodes CASQGGNTEAFF. The full variable domain, its missing parts supplied by reference TRBV5-1 and TRBJ1-1, is KAGVTQTPRYLIKTRGQQVTLSCSPISGHRSVSWYQQTPGQGLQFLFEYFSETQRNKGNFPGRFSGRQFSNSRSEMNVSTLELGDSALYLCASQGGNTEAFFGQGTRLTVV.

Only a few counts were recorded for this clonotype. V is TRBV6-5 and J is TRBJ1-2, with TRBD1 identical over 9 bases. The length of the CDR3 is 14 residues. CDR1 and CDR2 (germline): MNHEY, SVGAGI. Trimming took 2 bases from V and 7 from J; bases not matched to a gene: 5. Here the CDR3 DNA reads TGTGCCAGCAGTTACACAGGGGGCGCCTCTGGCTACACCTTC. Amino acids: CASSYTGGASGYTF.

As regards this clonotype: This clone may be a read error of a much larger clone one base away. CDR3 sequence reads: CNASPPGLSSYEQYF. The CDR3 bases are TGCAATGCTAGTCCCCCCGGTTTAAGCTCCTACGAGCAGTACTTC. The rearrangement uses TRBV20-1 and TRBJ2-7; no clear D gene. There are 15 residues in the CDR3. Germline V lookup: CDR1 DFQATT, CDR2 SNEGSKA (reference sequence).

This clonotype has just a few counts. CDR3 nucleotide sequence: TGTGCCAGCGATCTTAGCGGGGGAGGCTCCTACAATGAGCAGTTCTTC. Its protein is CASDLSGGGSYNEQFF. This chain links TRBV12-3 or TRBV12-4 with TRBJ2-1; the match to TRBD2 covers 9 bases. The CDR3 has 16 amino acids. Trimming cost V 8 bases and J 0 bases; bases outside gene matches: 8.

This clonotype was counted ten times or more. The chain carries TRBV5-1 and TRBJ1-1, with D hard to call. The V end lost 2 bases, the J end lost 0 bases, and 14 bases lay between the germline ends. This CDR3 is built from 16 residues. Looked up from germline, CDR1 is SGHRS and CDR2 is YFSETQ. The CDR3 is CASSFSSVLMNTEAFF. In DNA form, the CDR3 reads TGCGCCAGCAGCTTTTCGTCGGTTTTAATGAACACTGAAGCTTTCTTT.

This rearrangement joins TRBV6-5 to TRBJ2-1, with D possibly TRBD2 on 5 matching bases. Germline lookup yields CDR1 MNHEY and CDR2 SVGAGI. The CDR3 contains 16 residues. The V end lost 2 bases, the J end lost 6 bases, and 17 bases lay between the germline ends. Here the CDR3 DNA reads TGTGCCAGCAGTTACCCAAACGCCCCAGGAGGCAATGAGCAGTTCTTC. This encodes CASSYPNAPGGNEQFF.

This clonotype occurred a few times. The genes are TRBV11-2 and TRBJ2-7; tentative D call: TRBD1 (6 bases). The CDR3 has 17 residues. Germline CDR1 SGHAT, CDR2 FQNNGV. The V gene lost 5 bases and the J gene lost 3 bases, with 23 bases spanning the gap. The CDR3 reads CASSPDAPDRYNYEQYF. CDR3 DNA sequence: TGTGCCAGCAGCCCGGATGCTCCAGACAGGTATAACTACGAGCAGTACTTC.

The chain joins TRBV5-1 to TRBJ2-5, with 7 positions matching TRBD2. V shed 2 bases and J 3 bases; nucleotides not matched to a gene: 4. The germline V gene encodes CDR1 SGHRS and CDR2 YFSETQ. The length of the CDR3 is 14 residues. CDR3 residues: CASSFGLVEETQYF. The CDR3 region has the DNA TGCGCCAGCAGCTTTGGACTAGTGGAAGAGACCCAGTACTTC.

This clonotype was found many times. The rearrangement links TRBV29-1 to TRBJ1-2, with a possible D match to TRBD1 (6 bases). This CDR3 is built from 11 residues. Germline assignment: CDR1 SQVTM and CDR2 ANQGSEA. V was cut by 6 bases and J by 8 bases, with 13 bases left in between. The CDR3 reads CSVQGLRGYTF. CDR3 DNA: TGCAGCGTACAGGGTCTTCGAGGCTACACCTTC. Full variable domain (missing parts from reference TRBV29-1 and TRBJ1-2): SAVISQKPSRDICQRGTSLTIQCQVDSQVTMMFWYRQQPGQSLTLIATANQGSEATYESGFVIDKFPISRPNLTFSTLTVSNMSPEDSSIYLCSVQGLRGYTFGSGTRLTVV.

The chain employs TRBV10-3 and TRBJ1-5; D is perhaps TRBD1 (5 bases). This CDR3 region has 13 residues. CDR1 is ENHRY, CDR2 SYGVKD, per germline. Trimming removed 10 bases at V and 3 bases at J, with 13 bases between. In DNA, the CDR3 is TGTGCCACCGGGGGTGGTAACAATCAGCCCCAGCATTTT. Its translation is CATGGGNNQPQHF.

The chain has TRBV6-9 and TRBJ1-4; no firm D call. Germline V gene lookup returns CDR1 MNHGY and CDR2 SVAAGI. The ends were cut back, 5 bases at V and 0 bases at J, with 10 bases in the middle. The CDR3 loop spans 15 amino acids. The CDR3 DNA follows: TGTGCCAGCAGTCCCGCCACAGCAACTAATGAAAAACTGTTTTTT. It encodes CASSPATATNEKLFF.